A selection of T cell receptor beta chains follows, all from one sample in a study of cytomegalovirus exposure and HLA in healthy donors. Data came from immunoSEQ multiplex PCR; TCRdb stores just in-frame clones and leaves some out. Here the sample spans under 200,000 clones, about 83% being singletons. Sequences were obtained from PBMCs. The receptor source for this set is a man aged 35-49 years in good health and CMV-seropositive. Each CDR3 is given with its conserved first and last residue. A D gene is named only where the DNA matches it firmly. Clone size appears in some rows only: once, few, many, or a class for an expanded clone.

cdr3_aa cdr3_nt j_call v_call clone_size d_call
CASSLSGTSGTYEQYF TGTGCCAGCAGTTTATCCGGGACTAGCGGGACCTACGAGCAGTACTTC TRBJ2-7 TRBV6-5 . TRBD2
CASTWDRGAYEQYF TGTGCCAGCACCTGGGACAGGGGAGCCTACGAGCAGTACTTC TRBJ2-7 TRBV6-5 . TRBD1
CASSLVRDEKLFF TGTGCCAGCAGCTTAGTCAGGGATGAAAAACTGTTTTTT TRBJ1-4 TRBV11-2 once .
CASLQGLEGAGELFF TGTGCCAGCTTACAAGGGCTAGAGGGAGCCGGGGAGCTGTTTTTT TRBJ2-2 TRBV4-2 . .
CASRPTYSNQPQHF TGTGCCAGCAGACCTACCTATAGCAATCAGCCCCAGCATTTT TRBJ1-5 TRBV27 . .
CASSYSRDRGLDEQFF TGCGCCAGCAGTTATTCCCGGGACAGGGGTCTCGATGAGCAGTTCTTC TRBJ2-1 TRBV10-1 . TRBD1
CASSYSGLADEQFF TGTGCCAGCAGTTACTCGGGACTAGCAGATGAGCAGTTCTTC TRBJ2-1 TRBV6-6 . TRBD2
CAISATGMNTEAFF TGTGCCATCAGCGCGACAGGGATGAACACTGAAGCTTTCTTT TRBJ1-1 TRBV10-3 . TRBD1
CASLWSGTDTQYF TGTGCTAGTCTCTGGAGTGGCACAGATACGCAGTATTTT TRBJ2-3 TRBV12-5 once .
CASSQGTGDTEAFF TGTGCCAGCAGCCAAGGGACAGGGGACACTGAAGCTTTCTTT TRBJ1-1 TRBV7-9 . TRBD1
CATPGPPTEAQETQYF TGTGCCACCCCAGGCCCCCCCACGGAGGCCCAAGAGACCCAGTACTTC TRBJ2-5 TRBV7-4 . .
CASRSGTGSFNEQFF TGTGCCAGCAGATCCGGGACAGGGTCTTTCAATGAGCAGTTCTTC TRBJ2-1 TRBV27 once TRBD1
CASAGQGYNEQFF TGTGCCAGTGCTGGACAAGGTTACAATGAGCAGTTCTTC TRBJ2-1 TRBV2 . .
CASSSLAGGPPEQYF TGTGCCAGCAGTTCGTTAGCGGGAGGGCCTCCCGAGCAGTACTTC TRBJ2-7 TRBV27 . TRBD2
CARTSGTGGPFEQYF TGTGCCAGAACTTCCGGCACGGGAGGGCCCTTTGAGCAGTACTTC TRBJ2-7 TRBV5-3 . TRBD2
CASSQAETSGFTQYF TGCGCCAGCAGCCAAGCGGAGACTAGCGGGTTTACGCAGTATTTT TRBJ2-3 TRBV4-1 . TRBD2
CASSLGQLNYEQYF TGTGCCAGCAGCTTGGGACAGCTTAACTACGAGCAGTACTTC TRBJ2-7 TRBV7-2 few TRBD1
CASSLARRGGQRNTIYF TGTGCCAGCAGCTTGGCCCGCCGGGGGGGGCAACGGAACACCATATATTTT TRBJ1-3 TRBV7-8 few .
CASQRQGYATEAFF TGTGCCAGCCAGAGACAGGGATATGCGACTGAAGCTTTCTTT TRBJ1-1 TRBV19 few TRBD1
CASSQLFTGANYGYTF TGCGCCAGCAGCCAACTCTTCACAGGGGCCAACTATGGCTACACCTTC TRBJ1-2 TRBV4-1 . TRBD1
CASAGGGTGELFF TGTGCCTCAGCGGGAGGCGGCACCGGGGAGCTGTTTTTT TRBJ2-2 TRBV30 . TRBD2
CASSLRQDLEAFF TGTGCCAGCAGCTTAAGACAGGACCTTGAAGCTTTCTTT TRBJ1-1 TRBV7-2 . .
CASSSGRRGNSPLHF TGTGCCAGCAGCTCAGGACGGAGGGGAAATTCACCCCTCCACTTT TRBJ1-6 TRBV11-2 . .
CASRLGQINEKLFF TGTGCCAGCAGACTAGGACAGATTAATGAAAAACTGTTTTTT TRBJ1-4 TRBV6-5 . .
CASSSRPGYTEAFF TGTGCCAGCAGCTCCCGCCCAGGGTATACTGAAGCTTTCTTT TRBJ1-1 TRBV7-2 . .
CASKKQGGYGYTF TGTGCCAGTAAAAAACAGGGTGGATATGGCTACACCTTC TRBJ1-2 TRBV19 . .
CASLRLALTDTQYF TGTGCCAGTCTTCGACTAGCCCTCACAGATACGCAGTATTTT TRBJ2-3 TRBV6-5 . TRBD2
CACPRGLDTEAFF TGTGCCTGTCCCAGGGGGCTGGACACTGAAGCTTTCTTT TRBJ1-1 TRBV30 . TRBD1
CASSLEGAQPQHF TGTGCCAGCAGCTTAGAGGGGGCTCAGCCCCAGCATTTT TRBJ1-5 TRBV7-9 . TRBD1
CASSPAGGRQPQHF TGTGCCAGCAGTCCCGCGGGGGGGCGGCAGCCCCAGCATTTT TRBJ1-5 TRBV27 . .
CASSRLHVTGKSASSYEQYF TGTGCCAGTAGTAGGCTCCACGTTACAGGGAAGTCGGCTAGCTCCTACGAGCAGTACTTC TRBJ2-7 TRBV19 . .
CASSHTTGGPNTEAFF TGCGCCAGCAGCCATACAACAGGGGGCCCGAACACTGAAGCTTTCTTT TRBJ1-1 TRBV5-1 . TRBD1
CASSSGTSGPPPRVEQYF TGTGCCAGCAGCTCTGGGACTAGCGGGCCTCCCCCACGCGTCGAGCAGTACTTC TRBJ2-7 TRBV5-4 . TRBD2
CASSSRKTSGRANEQFF TGTGCCAGCAGCTCCCGGAAGACTAGCGGGAGGGCAAATGAGCAGTTCTTC TRBJ2-1 TRBV11-1 once TRBD2
CASSFPSGRADNEQFF TGTGCCAGCAGTTTTCCCAGCGGGAGGGCCGACAATGAGCAGTTCTTC TRBJ2-1 TRBV28 . TRBD2
CASSQVKREDLYEQYF TGCGCCAGCAGCCAAGTTAAGCGGGAGGATCTCTACGAGCAGTACTTC TRBJ2-7 TRBV4-1 . TRBD2
CASSFRRDRDGYTF TGTGCCAGCAGCTTCAGGCGGGACAGGGATGGCTACACCTTC TRBJ1-2 TRBV7-9 once TRBD1
CASSRTGDFSYEQYF TGTGCCAGCAGTCGGACAGGGGATTTCTCCTACGAGCAGTACTTC TRBJ2-7 TRBV6-6 . TRBD1
CASSHRVFAEAFF TGTGCCAGCAGTCACAGGGTTTTCGCTGAAGCTTTCTTT TRBJ1-1 TRBV6-6 . .
CASRRGTGGSNQPQHF TGTGCCAGCAGAAGGGGGACAGGGGGTAGCAATCAGCCCCAGCATTTT TRBJ1-5 TRBV28 . TRBD1
CASSPGANSGGTDTQYF TGCGCCAGCAGCCCAGGGGCCAATAGCGGGGGCACAGATACGCAGTATTTT TRBJ2-3 TRBV5-1 . TRBD2
CASGDTGGETQYF TGTGCTAGTGGTGACACTGGAGGAGAGACCCAGTACTTC TRBJ2-5 TRBV12-5 . .
CASTWGGETQYF TGCGCCAGCACTTGGGGGGGAGAGACCCAGTACTTC TRBJ2-5 TRBV10-2 . TRBD2
CASSLVRGPDGYTF TGTGCCAGCAGCTTGGTGCGGGGGCCGGACGGCTACACCTTC TRBJ1-2 TRBV5-8 once .
CASSYGGQGAYEQYF TGTGCCAGCAGTTACGGGGGACAGGGCGCCTACGAGCAGTACTTC TRBJ2-7 TRBV6-5 . TRBD1
CASSVRFQETQYF TGTGCCAGCAGCGTCCGGTTCCAAGAGACCCAGTACTTC TRBJ2-5 TRBV9 . .
CASSESRGHNTEAFF TGTGCCAGCAGTGAATCCAGGGGGCACAACACTGAAGCTTTCTTT TRBJ1-1 TRBV2 . TRBD1
CASSSEMVGELFF TGTGCCAGCAGTTCAGAAATGGTGGGGGAGCTGTTTTTT TRBJ2-2 TRBV27 . .